These T cell receptor beta chains were read from a single sample in a study of shared clonotypes between healthy human individuals. Method: immunoSEQ multiplex PCR; TCRdb's copy keeps in-frame clones and lacks some. The sample lists under 2.5 million clones, roughly 92% occurring once. Input material: naive CD4+ T cells from PBMCs. The receptor source for this set is a man aged 18 to 30 in good health. Some clones in this sample may be carry-over from other donors' samples. The CDR3 runs from the conserved cysteine through the conserved F or W. A D gene is named only where the DNA matches it firmly. Not all rows give a size; the values are once, few, many and, for expanded clones, a class.

V gene,J gene,D gene,clone size,CDR3 length,CDR3 protein,CDR3 DNA
TRBV5-4,TRBJ2-7,NA,NA,12,CASSRDFYEQYF,TGTGCCAGCAGCCGGGATTTCTACGAGCAGTACTTC
TRBV28,TRBJ1-2,NA,once,16,CASSSGPNPPNYGYTF,TGTGCCAGCAGTTCGGGACCCAACCCGCCAAACTATGGCTACACCTTC
TRBV4-2,TRBJ2-7,NA,NA,13,CASSPGTPYEQYF,TGTGCCAGCAGCCCCGGGACTCCGTACGAGCAGTACTTC
TRBV29-1,TRBJ2-5,NA,NA,15,CSVGDWGDIQETQYF,TGCAGCGTTGGGGACTGGGGGGACATTCAAGAGACCCAGTACTTC
TRBV7-6,TRBJ1-1,TRBD1,NA,15,CASSLFDRGDTEAFF,TGTGCCAGCAGCTTGTTTGACAGGGGCGACACTGAAGCTTTCTTT
TRBV7-8,TRBJ2-7,NA,once,15,CASSARDKKSYEQYF,TGTGCCAGCAGCGCCCGGGACAAAAAGTCGTACGAGCAGTACTTC
TRBV4-1,TRBJ2-3,TRBD2,NA,16,CASSQLAGISTDTQYF,TGCGCCAGCAGCCAACTAGCGGGCATTAGCACAGATACGCAGTATTTT
TRBV27,TRBJ2-7,TRBD1,NA,16,CASMRQGSHTPFEQYF,TGTGCCAGCATGAGACAGGGGTCCCACACGCCTTTCGAGCAGTACTTC
TRBV7-9,TRBJ1-2,NA,NA,14,CASSLVGGTGGYTF,TGTGCCAGCAGCTTAGTCGGGGGAACAGGCGGCTACACCTTC
TRBV6-1,TRBJ1-1,NA,NA,13,CASSEAGDTEAFF,TGTGCCAGCAGTGAAGCAGGGGATACTGAAGCTTTCTTT
TRBV5-4,TRBJ2-5,TRBD1,NA,17,CASSPTGGPGQGETQYF,TGTGCCAGCAGCCCTACAGGTGGGCCGGGACAGGGGGAGACCCAGTACTTC